The entry that follows covers one TCR beta chain sequence. Antigen: not known. The source of the sample is a study of healthy donors' naive CD4 and CD8 T cells. Each TCR library used roughly 0.45 ug of total RNA and a linear amplification protocol. In TCRdb, the reads were re-called with MiXCR into one record per CDR3 protein. Counted here are approximately 180,000 distinct CDR3 sequences, over 60% occurring once; the ten biggest clones make up around 2%. This CDR3 region has 15 residues. Per the germline V gene, CDR1 is LNHDA and CDR2 is SQIVND (reference sequence). V was cut by 3 bases and J by 1 base, with 7 bases left in between. Study results and caveats: Around 13% of CD4/CD8 propensity variance appeared explained by V, J and CDR3 charge.

Sequenced sample: naive CD4+ and CD8+ T cells sorted from blood, pooled from several donors. The chain links TRBV19 to TRBJ2-6; no clear D. The source of this sequence is a pool of human donors in good health; the sample pools cells from several healthy donors. CDR3 DNA sequence: TGTGCCAGTAGTATGGGGTTATCTGGGGCCAACGTCCTGACTTTC. Translated, it gives CASSMGLSGANVLTF. Looking up the rest from reference TRBV19 and TRBJ2-6 gives the full variable domain: DGGITQSPKYLFRKEGQNVTLSCEQNLNHDAMYWYRQDPGQGLRLIYYSQIVNDFQKGDIAEGYSVSREKKESFPLTVTSAQKNPTAFYLCASSMGLSGANVLTFGAGSRLTVL.